This T cell receptor beta chain emerged from a study of vaccination effects on CD4 cells after COVID-19. The wider study: Each participant received a vaccine that was either BNT162b2 or mRNA-1273, given as two doses. Overall study findings and caveats: Common cold coronavirus cross-reactivity was shown by only 1 of 255 vaccine-induced clones in healthy vaccinees.

TCRdb's table, derived via immunoSEQ multiplex PCR, lists solely in-frame clones and lacks some. The sample includes fewer than 55,000 clones, 79% of them seen just once. In the case of this clone: Its cognate antigen is unknown.

Before sequencing took place, the ViraFEST assay used viral peptide pools to expand antigen-specific CD4+ T cells. Between days 9 and 10 of culture, CD4+ T cells were separated out. Prior SARS-CoV-2 infection was absent in the vaccine recipients, as shown by negative nucleocapsid antibodies. Cultivation was performed at around 2 million PBMC per well with roughly 9.2 IU/ml IL-2 and around 10 ug/ml peptides added. Half the medium was replaced with IL-2 medium on days 3 and 7. The germline V gene encodes CDR1 MRHNA and CDR2 SNTAGT. V was cut by 2 bases and J by 0 bases, with 7 bases left in between. The length of the CDR3 is 15 residues.

This receptor was obtained from a human donor who received a COVID-19 vaccine. The sequences come from CD4+ T cells from PBMCs cultured with HCoV-OC43 spike peptides, collected before COVID-19 vaccination. Noted subset: HCoV-OC43 spike overlapping peptide pool stimulation. The V and J genes are TRBV6-4 and TRBJ2-2; D unclear. CDR3 DNA: TGTGCCAGCAGTGACGCTAGGGCGAACACCGGGGAGCTGTTTTTT. Amino acids: CASSDARANTGELFF.